This TCR beta chain derives from a study of blood T cell repertoires in COVID-19. In the study overall: The United States, Italy and Spain provided the acute and convalescent COVID-19 samples. From T cells, B-cell-depleted T cells, or PBMCs came the material, which was cDNA or gDNA.

Germline V lookup: CDR1 LGHNT, CDR2 FRNRAP. This CDR3 has 15 amino acids. The V end lost 7 bases, the J end lost 2 bases, and 15 bases lay between the germline ends. Study processing details: Researchers report that nucleated cell counts were estimated from reference gene primer amplification. Profiling relied on immunoSEQ multiplex PCR, and the TCRdb table lists in-frame clones only, not all of them. Clone size and V and J calls were adopted from that table, with D and trimming inferred from the DNA. The sample consists of around 250,000 clones, about 88% of them appearing once. The origin of this receptor is a woman aged 35 to 49 who had recovered from COVID-19. The genes are TRBV12-5 and TRBJ2-4, with D possibly TRBD2 on 6 matching bases. The sequenced material came from peripheral blood. CDR3 coding DNA: TGTGCTAGTGTGTCGGGAGAAATAACCAAAAACATTCAGTACTTC. It encodes CASVSGEITKNIQYF.